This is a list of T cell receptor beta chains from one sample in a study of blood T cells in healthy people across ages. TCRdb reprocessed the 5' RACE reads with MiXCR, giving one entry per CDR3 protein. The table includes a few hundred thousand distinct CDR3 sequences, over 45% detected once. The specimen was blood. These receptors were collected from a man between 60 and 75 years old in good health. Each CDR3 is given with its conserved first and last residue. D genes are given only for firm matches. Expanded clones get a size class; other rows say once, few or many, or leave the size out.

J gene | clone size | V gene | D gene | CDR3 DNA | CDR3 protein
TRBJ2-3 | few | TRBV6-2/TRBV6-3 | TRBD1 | TGTGCCAGCAGAAAGACAGGGGAAGATACGCAGTATTTT | CASRKTGEDTQYF
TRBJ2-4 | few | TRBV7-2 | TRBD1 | TGTGCCAGCAGCTTCCGGACAGGGAGGATTCAGTACTTC | CASSFRTGRIQYF
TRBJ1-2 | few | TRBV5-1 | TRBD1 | TGCGCCAGCAGCTTGGCCCCCGGGACAGGGGAAATGGACTATGGCTACACCTTC | CASSLAPGTGEMDYGYTF
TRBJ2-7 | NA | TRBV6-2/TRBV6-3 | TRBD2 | TGTGCCAGCAGTTACGTCCGACTAGCGGGAATCCCTTCGTTGCTCTACGAGCAGTACTTC | CASSYVRLAGIPSLLYEQYF
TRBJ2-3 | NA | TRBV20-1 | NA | TGCAGTGCTAGAGGGACCCATTTGGATACGCAGTATTTT | CSARGTHLDTQYF
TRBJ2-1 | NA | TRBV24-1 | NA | TGTGCCACCAGTGGTGCCGTTCCGGGCAATGAGCAGTTCTTC | CATSGAVPGNEQFF
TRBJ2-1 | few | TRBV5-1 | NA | TGCGCCAGCAGCGGGGACCTGAGAGGGGATGAGCAGTTCTTC | CASSGDLRGDEQFF
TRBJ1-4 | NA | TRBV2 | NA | TGTGCCAGCAGCGAAAGAGACACGGGCACTAATGAAAAACTGTTTTTT | CASSERDTGTNEKLFF
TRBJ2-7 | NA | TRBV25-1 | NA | TGTGCCAGCAGTGATACAGGGCCCCTCTCCTACGAGCAGTACTTC | CASSDTGPLSYEQYF
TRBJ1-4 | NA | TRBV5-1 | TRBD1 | TGCGCCAGCAGCCAGGACAGGCCAAATGAAAAACTGTTTTTT | CASSQDRPNEKLFF
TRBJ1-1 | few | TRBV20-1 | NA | TGCAGTGCTAGAGCCTCGTTGAACACTGAAGCTTTCTTT | CSARASLNTEAFF
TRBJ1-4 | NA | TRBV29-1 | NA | TGCAGCGCCCGGGACTTTGATGAAAAACTGTTTTTT | CSARDFDEKLFF
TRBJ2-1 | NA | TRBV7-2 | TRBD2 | TGTGCCAGCAGCTTAGTTCTAGCGGGAGGGGCGAATGAGCAGTTCTTC | CASSLVLAGGANEQFF
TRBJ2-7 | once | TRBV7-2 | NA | TGTGCCTGCAGCCTCGGGGGTTACGAGCAGTACTTC | CACSLGGYEQYF
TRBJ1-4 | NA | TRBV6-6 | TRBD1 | TGTGCCAGCAGTGACAGGGGGACTAATGAAAAACTGTTTTTT | CASSDRGTNEKLFF
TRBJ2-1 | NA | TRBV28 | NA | TGTGCCAGCAGTTCTAGTGCAAGATATCTAAATGGGCAGTTCTTC | CASSSSARYLNGQFF
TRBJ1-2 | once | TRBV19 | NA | TGTGCCAGTAGTATTGGAATCGACAGGCTTTATGGCTACACCTTC | CASSIGIDRLYGYTF
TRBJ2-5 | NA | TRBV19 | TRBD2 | TGTGCCAGTAGGGATAGCGGGAGGACGTTCGGGACCCAGTACTTC | CASRDSGRTFGTQYF
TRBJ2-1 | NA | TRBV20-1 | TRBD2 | TGCAGTGCTAGAGGACTAGCGGGGGGTCCGGGGAATGAGCAGTTCTTC | CSARGLAGGPGNEQFF
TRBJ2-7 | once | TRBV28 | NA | TGTGCCAGCAGTTCGGCGCAGGGTCGCTCCTACAATGAGCAGTACTTC | CASSSAQGRSYNEQYF
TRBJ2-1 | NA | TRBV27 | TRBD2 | TGTGCCAGCAGTGTGCGTCTAGCGGGAGATGGCAATGAGCAGTTCTTC | CASSVRLAGDGNEQFF
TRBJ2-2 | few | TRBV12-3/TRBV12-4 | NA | TGTGCCAGCAGTTTGTACAGGGTGAACACCGGGGAGCTGTTTTTT | CASSLYRVNTGELFF
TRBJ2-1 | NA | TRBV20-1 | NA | TGCAGTGCTAGAGATCAGTCCGGGGGAGCATCATACAATGAGCAGTTCTTC | CSARDQSGGASYNEQFF
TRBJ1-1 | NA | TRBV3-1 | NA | TGTGCCAGCAGCCAAGGTGTGCGATCAGTGTTCATGAACACTGAAGCTTTCTTT | CASSQGVRSVFMNTEAFF
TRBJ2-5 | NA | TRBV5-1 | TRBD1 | TGCGCCAGCAGCCCGGGGGGACAGGGGGAGACCCAGTACTTC | CASSPGGQGETQYF
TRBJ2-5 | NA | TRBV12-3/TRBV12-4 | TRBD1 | TGTGCCAGCAGCCGCCCGGACAGGGGAGAGACCCAGTACTTC | CASSRPDRGETQYF
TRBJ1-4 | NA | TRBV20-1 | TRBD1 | TGCAGTGCAGCAGGGGGCGGGAATGAAAAACTGTTTTTT | CSAAGGGNEKLFF
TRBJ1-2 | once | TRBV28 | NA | TGTGCCAGCACCCTCGGGAACGAGGGCTACACCTTC | CASTLGNEGYTF
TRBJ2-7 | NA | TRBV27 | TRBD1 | TGTGCCAGCAGGGTACAGGGGGCCCACGAGCAGTACTTC | CASRVQGAHEQYF
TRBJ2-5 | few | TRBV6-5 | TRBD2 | TGTGCCAGCAGTTCCCTAGTCCTAGCGGGAGGGTCGGAGACCCAGTACTTC | CASSSLVLAGGSETQYF
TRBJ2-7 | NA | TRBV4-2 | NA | TGTGCCAGCAGCCTCACTTCCGGTCAGGGGAATTCTAAGGGATACGAGCAGTACTTC | CASSLTSGQGNSKGYEQYF
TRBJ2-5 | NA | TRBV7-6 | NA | TGTGCCAGCAGCTTAGTAGGGGGGGGTCCAGGGGGCTCTGGACCCTACGGGCAGTACTTC | CASSLVGGGPGGSGPYGQYF
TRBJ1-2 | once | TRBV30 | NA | TGTGCCTGGACCCCAACAGCGGGGTTACGTGGCTACACCTTC | CAWTPTAGLRGYTF
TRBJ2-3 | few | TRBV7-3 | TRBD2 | TGTGCCAGCAGCTCCCTAGCGGGAGCCTTCACAGATACGCAGTATTTT | CASSSLAGAFTDTQYF
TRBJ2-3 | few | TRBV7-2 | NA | TGTGCCAGCAGTTCCGGTTCGGGGGCCCGCACAGATACGCAGTATTTT | CASSSGSGARTDTQYF
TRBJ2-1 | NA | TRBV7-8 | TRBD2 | TGTGCCAGCAGCTTACGGGCTCCTAGCGGGCTAGGCCCCTACAATGAGCAGTTCTTC | CASSLRAPSGLGPYNEQFF
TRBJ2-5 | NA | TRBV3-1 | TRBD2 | TGTGCCAGCAGCCGGGGGGGGTTTGAGACCCAGTACTTC | CASSRGGFETQYF
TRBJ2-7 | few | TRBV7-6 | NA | TGTGCCAGCTCAAGACAGCCTAGCTCCTACGAGCAGTACTTC | CASSRQPSSYEQYF
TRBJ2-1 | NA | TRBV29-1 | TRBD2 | TGCAGCGTTAGGCAAGCGGGAGGGCCCAGGGAGCAGTTCTTC | CSVRQAGGPREQFF
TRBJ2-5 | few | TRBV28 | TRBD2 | TGTGCCAGCAGTTTGAGTAGAGCGGGGGGGCCGAGGGAGACCCAGTACTTC | CASSLSRAGGPRETQYF
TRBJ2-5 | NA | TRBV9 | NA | TGTGCCAGCAGCGTCTTGGAGGGGAGAGGAGAGACCCAGTACTTC | CASSVLEGRGETQYF
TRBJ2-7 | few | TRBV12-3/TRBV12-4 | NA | TGTGCCAGCAGCACAGGGTTACACTACGAGCAGTACTTC | CASSTGLHYEQYF
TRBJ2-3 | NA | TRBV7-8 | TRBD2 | TGTGCCAGCAGCTTCAGCGGGGGAAAAGATACGCAGTATTTT | CASSFSGGKDTQYF
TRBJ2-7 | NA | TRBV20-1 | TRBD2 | TGCAGTGCTAGAGCGCCGACTAGCGGGGGGCCCGGAGCCTACGAGCAGTACTTC | CSARAPTSGGPGAYEQYF
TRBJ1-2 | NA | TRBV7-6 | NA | TGTGCCAGCAGCTTCGGTTCATTGGGTTATGGCTACACCTTC | CASSFGSLGYGYTF
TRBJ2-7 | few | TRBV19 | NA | TGTGCCAGTAGCAGCCGGCGTACACCCTCATACGAGCAGTACTTC | CASSSRRTPSYEQYF
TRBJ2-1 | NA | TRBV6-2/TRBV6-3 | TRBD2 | TGTGCCAGCAGCTTTGTAGCGGGCTTGGGTGAGCAGTTCTTC | CASSFVAGLGEQFF
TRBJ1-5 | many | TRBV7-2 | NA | TGTGCCAGCAGCTTAATAGACAATCAGCCCCAGCATTTT | CASSLIDNQPQHF
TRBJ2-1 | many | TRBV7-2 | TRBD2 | TGTGCCAGCACCTTAGGAAGCGGGACTAGCGGGATCTACAATGAGCAGTTCTTC | CASTLGSGTSGIYNEQFF
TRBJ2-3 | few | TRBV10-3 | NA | TGTGCCATCAGTGAGCCGGGTGAACGCACAGATACGCAGTATTTT | CAISEPGERTDTQYF
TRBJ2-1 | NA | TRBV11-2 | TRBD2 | TGTGCCAGCAGCCCCGGACTAGCGGGAGGGCCGGGTGAGCAGTTCTTC | CASSPGLAGGPGEQFF
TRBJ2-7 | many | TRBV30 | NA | TGTGCCTGGGACTCATTCAACTCCTACGAGCAGTACTTC | CAWDSFNSYEQYF
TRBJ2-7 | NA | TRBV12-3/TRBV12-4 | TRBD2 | TGTGCCAGCAGTAAAAAAACTAGCGGGGGGGCCTACGAGCAGTACTTC | CASSKKTSGGAYEQYF
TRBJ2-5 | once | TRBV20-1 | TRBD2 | TGCAGTGCTAGAGCGAGCGGGAGGTCGAACGGGCAGTACTTC | CSARASGRSNGQYF
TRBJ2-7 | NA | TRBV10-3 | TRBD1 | TGTGCCATCGGACAGGGGGACATCGAGCAGTACTTC | CAIGQGDIEQYF